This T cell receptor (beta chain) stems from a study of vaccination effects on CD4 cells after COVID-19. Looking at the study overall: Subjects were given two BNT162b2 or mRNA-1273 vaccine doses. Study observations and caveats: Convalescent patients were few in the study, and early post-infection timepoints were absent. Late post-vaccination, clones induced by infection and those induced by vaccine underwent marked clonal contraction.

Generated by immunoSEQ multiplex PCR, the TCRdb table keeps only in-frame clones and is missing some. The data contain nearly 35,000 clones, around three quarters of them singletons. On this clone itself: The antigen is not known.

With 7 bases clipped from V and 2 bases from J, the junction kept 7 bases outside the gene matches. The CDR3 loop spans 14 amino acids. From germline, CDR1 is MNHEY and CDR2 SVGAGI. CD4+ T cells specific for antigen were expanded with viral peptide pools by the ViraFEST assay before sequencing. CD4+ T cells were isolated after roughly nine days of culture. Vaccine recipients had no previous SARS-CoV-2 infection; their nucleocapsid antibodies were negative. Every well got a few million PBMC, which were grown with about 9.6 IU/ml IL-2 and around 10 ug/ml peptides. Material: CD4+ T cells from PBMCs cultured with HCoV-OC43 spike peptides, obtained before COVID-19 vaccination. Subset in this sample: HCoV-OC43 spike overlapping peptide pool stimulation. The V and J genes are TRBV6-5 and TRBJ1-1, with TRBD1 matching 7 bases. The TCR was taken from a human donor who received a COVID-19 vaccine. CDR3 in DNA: TGTGCCAGCACCTCCGGGACAGCTAACACTGAAGCTTTCTTT. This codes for CASTSGTANTEAFF.